This entry features one T cell receptor beta chain sequence. What it recognizes is unknown. Trimming left V 11 bases short and J 5 bases short, with 21 bases between. The CDR3 is 14 residues long. Germline CDR1 and CDR2: WNHNN and SYGVQD (reference sequence). PCR employed 60 Vbeta and 13 Jbeta primers. Original methodology: There were about 80 million unique TCR beta chains by a later count, and some 10 million of them were shared. TCRdb's table, derived via immunoSEQ multiplex PCR, lists solely in-frame clones and lacks some. V, J and clone size are those of that table, while D and trimming were read from the DNA. The sample records under 200,000 clones, around three quarters being singletons. These data come from a study of cytomegalovirus exposure and HLA in healthy donors. General study points: Later analysis found that TCR beta chains associated with HLA were more clonally expanded than other, equally common chains. TCR beta sequences reportedly predicted most subjects' HLA-A and HLA-B alleles accurately.

The receptor was derived from a woman under 40 in good health and CMV-seropositive. Sample: PBMCs. The V gene is TRBV10-1, the J gene TRBJ2-5; D is possibly TRBD2 (6 bases). The CDR3 DNA follows: TGCGCCGGGTGGAGGCCGGGGGAACACGAGACCCAGTACTTC. Translation gives CAGWRPGEHETQYF.